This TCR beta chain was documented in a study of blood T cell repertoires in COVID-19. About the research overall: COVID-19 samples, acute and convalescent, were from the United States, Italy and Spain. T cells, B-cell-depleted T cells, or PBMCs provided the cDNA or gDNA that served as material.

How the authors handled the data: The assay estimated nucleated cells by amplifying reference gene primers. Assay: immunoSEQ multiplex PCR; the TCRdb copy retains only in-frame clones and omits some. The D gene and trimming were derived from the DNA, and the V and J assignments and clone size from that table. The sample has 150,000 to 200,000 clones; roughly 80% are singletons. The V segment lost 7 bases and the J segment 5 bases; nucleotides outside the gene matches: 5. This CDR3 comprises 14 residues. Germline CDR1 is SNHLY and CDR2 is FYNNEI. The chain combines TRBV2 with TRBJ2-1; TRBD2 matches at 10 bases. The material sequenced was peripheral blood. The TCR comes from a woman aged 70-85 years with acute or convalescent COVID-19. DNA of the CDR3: TGTGCCAGCAAAAAGCGGGAGGGTAACAATGAGCAGTTCTTC. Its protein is CASKKREGNNEQFF.